Following are 6 T cell receptor beta chains from one sample sequenced in a study of shared clonotypes between healthy human individuals. Assay used: immunoSEQ multiplex PCR; TCRdb lists only in-frame clones, some missing. The sample lists 400,000 or so clones; around 96% were seen once. Sequenced: memory CD8+ T cells sorted from blood. Subset given: CD45RO+ cells pooled with CCR7-negative TemRA cells. The receptors originated from a man aged 30 to 39 in good health.

The chain uses TRBV28 and TRBJ1-1; D is undetermined. This CDR3 region has 11 residues. Germline values: CDR1 MDHEN, CDR2 SYDVKM. Trimming took 3 bases from V and 3 from J, leaving 2 bases between them. The CDR3 nucleotides read TGTGCCAGCAGTTTCGACACTGAAGCTTTCTTT. The encoded protein is CASSFDTEAFF.

The chain carries TRBV27 and TRBJ2-1, with TRBD2 matching over 11 bases. The CDR3 has 20 residues. The germline CDR1 and CDR2 sequences are MNHEY and SMNVEV (reference sequence). The ends lost 6 bases at V and 5 bases at J; junction bases unmatched: 21. The chain's CDR3 is CASSPGLAGAKWMWDNEQFF. For the CDR3, the DNA is TGTGCCAGCAGCCCCGGACTAGCGGGCGCGAAATGGATGTGGGACAATGAGCAGTTCTTC.

This sequence joins TRBV11-2 and TRBJ2-3; TRBD2 is a possible D gene (6 bases). Trimming took off 5 bases at V and 2 bases at J, with 20 bases between the two ends. The V gene's germline CDR1 is SGHAT and CDR2 FQNNGV. The CDR3 is 17 amino acids. CDR3 in DNA: TGTGCCAGCAGCCTGAGACCCGGAGGGCCCGTCACAGATACGCAGTATTTT. Translation gives CASSLRPGGPVTDTQYF. The full variable domain, rest sourced from reference TRBV11-2 and TRBJ2-3, is EAGVAQSPRYKIIEKRQSVAFWCNPISGHATLYWYQQILGQGPKLLIQFQNNGVVDDSQLPKDRFSAERLKGVDSTLKIQPAKLEDSAVYLCASSLRPGGPVTDTQYFGPGTRLTVL.

A single count supports this clone. J is TRBJ2-7 and V is TRBV28; the D gene is possibly TRBD1 (6 bases). The germline V gene has CDR1 MDHEN and CDR2 SYDVKM. This CDR3 is 15 amino acids long. V lost 5 bases, J lost 5 bases, and 19 bases lay in between. CDR3 sequence (DNA): TGTGCCAGCAGTCCAAGAATAACAGGGTCCCACGAGCAGTACTTC. As protein: CASSPRITGSHEQYF.

CDR3 nucleotides: TGTGCCAGCAGCCCGGACAGGGTGGCAGATACGCAGTATTTT. It codes for CASSPDRVADTQYF. The chain couples TRBV7-2 to TRBJ2-3; 8 bases fit TRBD1. This CDR3 spans 14 amino acids. Germline CDR1 is SGHTA and CDR2 is FQGNSA. V shed 5 bases, J shed 4 bases, and the junction held 5 bases outside the gene matches.

This rearrangement joins TRBV25-1 to TRBJ2-1; 7 nucleotides line up with TRBD1. J gave up 6 bases and V 4 bases, and 12 bases lay outside the gene matches. Germline values: CDR1 MGHDK, CDR2 SYGVNS. The CDR3 runs to 16 residues. The CDR3 DNA sequence: TGTGCCAGCAGTGCGGTAAGAGGGGGCCCTAGCAATGAGCAGTTCTTC. Translating it yields CASSAVRGGPSNEQFF.